In its sample, the clone carrying this TCR beta chain was seen many times. The V gene's germline CDR1 is DFQATT and CDR2 SNEGSKA (reference sequence). V was cut by 6 bases and J by 5 bases, with 9 bases left in between. This CDR3 has 11 amino acids. TCRdb recomputed calls from the RT-PCR reads with MiXCR, one row per CDR3 protein. The sample includes hundreds of thousands of distinct CDR3 sequences, over 12% seen only once; the top ten take 3.6%. The J gene is TRBJ2-3, the V gene TRBV20-1, with D tentatively TRBD2 (5 bases). The sequence was obtained from a female donor in good health, serving as a healthy control. The material sequenced was memory CD4+ T cells from blood. CDR3 amino acids: CSAPRGDTQYF. CDR3 nucleotides: TGCAGTGCCCCCCGGGGAGATACGCAGTATTTT.